The entry below gives a single T cell receptor beta chain sequence along with its context. The data are from a study of blood T cell repertoires in COVID-19. The V gene's germline CDR1 is SGHAT and CDR2 FQDESV (reference sequence). The CDR3 is 15 residues long. V lost 1 base, J lost 1 base, and 7 bases lay in between. Per the original methods: The assay estimated nucleated cells by amplifying reference gene primers. TCRdb's copy holds only in-frame clones and misses some; the assay was immunoSEQ multiplex PCR. The D gene and trimming were derived from the DNA, and the V and J assignments and clone size from that table. This table holds approximately 270,000 clones, around nine tenths found once.

The chain joins TRBV11-1 to TRBJ2-2, with D perhaps TRBD1 (5 bases). Sequenced: peripheral blood. This TCR was recovered from a man in his forties with active or convalescent COVID-19. CDR3 loop: CASSLDRGNTGELFF. CDR3 coding DNA: TGTGCCAGCAGCTTAGATAGGGGGAACACCGGGGAGCTGTTTTTT.